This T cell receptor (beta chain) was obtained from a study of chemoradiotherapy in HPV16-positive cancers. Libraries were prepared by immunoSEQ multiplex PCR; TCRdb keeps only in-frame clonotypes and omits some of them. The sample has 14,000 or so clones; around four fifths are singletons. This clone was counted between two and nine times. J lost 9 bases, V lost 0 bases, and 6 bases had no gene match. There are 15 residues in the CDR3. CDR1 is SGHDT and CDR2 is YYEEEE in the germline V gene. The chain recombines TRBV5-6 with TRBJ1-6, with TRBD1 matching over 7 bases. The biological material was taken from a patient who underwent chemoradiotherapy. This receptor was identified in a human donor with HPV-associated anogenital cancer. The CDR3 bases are TGTGCCAGCAGCTTGGGCCAGGGGGTCGGTTCACCCCTCCACTTT. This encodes CASSLGQGVGSPLHF.